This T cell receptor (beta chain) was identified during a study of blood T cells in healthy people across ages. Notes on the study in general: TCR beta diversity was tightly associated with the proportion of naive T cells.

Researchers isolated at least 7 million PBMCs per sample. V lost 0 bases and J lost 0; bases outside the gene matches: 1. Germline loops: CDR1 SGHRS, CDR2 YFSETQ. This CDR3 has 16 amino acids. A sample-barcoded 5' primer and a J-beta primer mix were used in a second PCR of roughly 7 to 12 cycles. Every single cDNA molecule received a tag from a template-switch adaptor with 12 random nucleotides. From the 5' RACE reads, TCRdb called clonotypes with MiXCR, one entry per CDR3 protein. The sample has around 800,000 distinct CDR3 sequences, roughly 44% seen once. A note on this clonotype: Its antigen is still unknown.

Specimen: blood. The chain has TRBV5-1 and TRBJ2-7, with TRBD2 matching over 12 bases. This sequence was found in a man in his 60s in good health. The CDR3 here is CASSLASGGASYEQYF. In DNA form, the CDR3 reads TGCGCCAGCAGCTTGGCTAGCGGGGGGGCCTCCTACGAGCAGTACTTC.